These 26 T cell receptor beta chains were all obtained from the same sample, sequenced in a study of early T cells in non-severe SARS-CoV-2 infection. TCRdb recomputed calls from the 5' RACE reads with MiXCR, one row per CDR3 protein. This sample has 75,000 to 100,000 distinct CDR3 sequences, with 15% found just once. The sequenced sample was whole blood. The receptors shown here come from an adult who was a healthcare worker with PCR-confirmed SARS-CoV-2 infection or an uninfected control (not recorded which).

The sample holds many counts of this clonotype. The V and J genes are TRBV6-6 and TRBJ2-1; 8 bases are shared with TRBD2. The CDR3 is made up of 14 amino acids. CDR1 is MNHNY and CDR2 is SVGAGI in the germline V gene (reference sequence). Trimming removed 7 bases from V and 0 bases from J; junction bases left unmatched: 2. The CDR3 region has the DNA TGTGCCAGCACGGGGGGGAGCTCCTACAATGAGCAGTTCTTC. Its protein is CASTGGSSYNEQFF.

This clonotype showed up many times. This chain connects TRBV5-1 to TRBJ2-7; 7 positions match TRBD1. Trimming at V came to 6 bases and at J to 3 bases, leaving 9 bases not matched to a gene. The CDR3 is 14 amino acids. Looked up from germline, CDR1 is SGHRS and CDR2 is YFSETQ. The CDR3 DNA reads TGCGCCAGCACCACCGGGACAGCGAACTACGAGCAGTACTTC. This translates into CASTTGTANYEQYF. The full variable domain, its missing parts supplied by reference TRBV5-1 and TRBJ2-7, is KAGVTQTPRYLIKTRGQQVTLSCSPISGHRSVSWYQQTPGQGLQFLFEYFSETQRNKGNFPGRFSGRQFSNSRSEMNVSTLELGDSALYLCASTTGTANYEQYFGPGTRLTVT.

This clonotype was seen ten or more times. V gene TRBV6-2 or TRBV6-3 combines with J gene TRBJ1-5; perhaps TRBD1 as D (6 bases). This CDR3 comprises 16 residues. V lost 4 bases, J lost 2 bases, and 15 bases lay in between. CDR1 and CDR2 (germline): MNHEY, SVGEGT. The chain's CDR3 is CASSFYIQGGNQPQHF. DNA for the CDR3: TGTGCCAGCAGTTTCTACATACAGGGTGGCAATCAGCCCCAGCATTTT.

This clonotype occurred many times. The gene calls are TRBV25-1 and TRBJ1-4; TRBD1 agrees at 9 bases. V dropped 3 bases and J dropped 8; count of bases not matched to a gene: 4. CDR1 is MGHDK and CDR2 is SYGVNS in the germline V gene. The CDR3 has 14 amino acids. Here the CDR3 reads CASSEGQGREKLFF. As DNA, the CDR3 is TGTGCCAGCAGTGAGGGACAGGGACGAGAAAAACTGTTTTTT.

This clonotype was seen more than once but under ten times. This chain connects TRBV6-6 to TRBJ2-1, with TRBD2 identical over 11 bases. The germline gives CDR1 MNHNY, CDR2 SVGAGI (reference sequence). CDR3 length: 19 residues. The V gene end was trimmed by 0 bases and the J gene end by 5 bases; junction bases not matched to a gene: 12. The CDR3 DNA follows: TGTGCCAGCAGTTACTCGAGCCCCAGACTAGCGGGAAACGACAATGAGCAGTTCTTC. This codes for CASSYSSPRLAGNDNEQFF.

The chain carries TRBV18 and TRBJ2-7, with D possibly called TRBD1 or TRBD2 (7 bases each). V was cut by 2 bases and J by 7 bases, with 12 bases left in between. The CDR3 is made up of 13 amino acids. Germline V CDR1 and CDR2: KGHSH, LQKENI. The CDR3: CASSPDREGEQYF. The CDR3 DNA reads TGTGCCAGCTCACCAGACAGGGAGGGGGAGCAGTACTTC.

The chain uses TRBV29-1 and TRBJ2-1, with 7 positions matching TRBD2. Trimming cost V 7 bases and J 6 bases; bases outside gene matches: 12. The CDR3 is made up of 14 amino acids. CDR1 is SQVTM and CDR2 is ANQGSEA in the germline V gene. DNA of the CDR3: TGCAGCGCCGGAGTGAGACTAGCAGTCAATGAGCAGTTCTTC. As protein: CSAGVRLAVNEQFF.

This clonotype was counted only a few times. The chain is built from TRBV14 and TRBJ1-2; D gene uncertain. The V and J ends lost 2 bases and 3 bases respectively, with 10 bases between them. Per germline, CDR1 SGHDN and CDR2 FVKESK. The CDR3 has 14 amino acids. The CDR3 sequence: CASSQYRTDYGYTF. CDR3 in DNA: TGTGCCAGCAGCCAATATAGGACGGACTATGGCTACACCTTC.

This clonotype was observed a few times. The chain recombines TRBV7-2 with TRBJ2-1, with D unresolved. Germline CDR1 SGHTA, CDR2 FQGNSA. The CDR3 consists of 13 residues. Trimming took 1 base from V and 9 from J, leaving 10 bases between them. The CDR3 DNA reads TGTGCCAGCAGCTTAGAGTCTTTGGGTGAGCAGTTCTTC. Translation gives CASSLESLGEQFF.

The gene calls are TRBV9 and TRBJ1-2; D unresolved. Germline CDR1 SGDLS, CDR2 YYNGEE. Deletions cut 0 bases from V and 4 bases from J, with 7 bases between. The CDR3 sequence is 13 residues long. The CDR3 is CASSVGRGYGYTF. The CDR3 nucleotides read TGTGCCAGCAGCGTAGGACGGGGCTATGGCTACACCTTC.

The chain links TRBV11-2 to TRBJ2-7; D is tentatively TRBD1 or TRBD2 (5 bases each). Per germline, CDR1 SGHAT and CDR2 FQNNGV. The V gene lost 5 bases and the J gene lost 4 bases, with 18 bases spanning the gap. This CDR3 is 15 amino acids long. The CDR3 DNA reads as TGTGCCAGCAGCGCGAGCTCCGGGGCCGTATACGAGCAGTACTTC. It encodes CASSASSGAVYEQYF.

This clonotype was detected only a few times. This chain uses TRBV10-3 with TRBJ1-5; D ambiguous. CDR1 ENHRY and CDR2 SYGVKD come from the germline V gene. This CDR3 is 15 amino acids long. V was clipped by 0 bases and J by 6 bases, with 12 bases between them. The CDR3 region has the DNA TGTGCCATCAGTGAGTCGGGGAGGGTACGTCAGCCCCAGCATTTT. Its protein product is CAISESGRVRQPQHF.

V gene TRBV6-1 combines with J gene TRBJ2-2, with 8 nucleotides matching TRBD1. Per germline, CDR1 MNHNS and CDR2 SASEGT. CDR3 length: 14 residues. V lost 4 bases, J lost 4 bases, and 2 bases stayed unmatched. The CDR3 here is CASSGDRFTGELFF. Written as DNA, the CDR3 is TGTGCCAGCAGTGGGGACAGGTTCACCGGGGAGCTGTTTTTT.

This clonotype was observed a handful of times. J is TRBJ2-5 and V is TRBV27, with no clear D. The length of the CDR3 is 12 residues. The V end lost 4 bases, the J end lost 1 base, and 4 bases lay between the germline ends. The V gene's germline CDR1 is MNHEY and CDR2 SMNVEV (reference sequence). Written as DNA, the CDR3 is TGTGCCAGCAGTTCACCCCAAGAGACCCAGTACTTC. This codes for CASSSPQETQYF.

This clonotype has just a few counts. V gene TRBV6-6 combines with J gene TRBJ1-2, with D maybe TRBD1 (6 bases). The V gene lost 6 bases and the J gene lost 8 bases, with 13 bases spanning the gap. The CDR3 has 12 residues. The germline V gene has CDR1 MNHNY and CDR2 SVGAGI (reference sequence). Here the CDR3 reads CASRNEGGGYTF. The CDR3 DNA is TGTGCCAGCAGAAATGAGGGGGGAGGCTACACCTTC.

The CDR3 spells CASSQDVPGTDTQYF. CDR3 nucleotides: TGTGCCAGCAGCCAAGATGTCCCGGGCACAGATACGCAGTATTTT. The V gene is TRBV3-2, the J gene TRBJ2-3; the D call of TRBD1 is as the table states it, not checked on the DNA. TRBV3-2 is a pseudogene locus. CDR3 length: 15 amino acids.

This clonotype appeared many times. The chain joins TRBV7-2 to TRBJ1-1; D may be TRBD1 (5 bases). The CDR3 has 16 residues. V was cut by 5 bases and J by 6 bases, with 22 bases left in between. Germline assignment: CDR1 SGHTA and CDR2 FQGNSA. CDR3 coding DNA: TGTGCCAGCAGCCCGGAGAGGACTGGGACTGGTGCTGAAGCTTTCTTT. This sequence encodes CASSPERTGTGAEAFF. The complete variable domain, with remaining parts taken from reference TRBV7-2 and TRBJ1-1, reads GAGVSQSPSNKVTEKGKDVELRCDPISGHTALYWYRQSLGQGLEFLIYFQGNSAPDKSGLPSDRFSAERTGGSVSTLTIQRTQQEDSAVYLCASSPERTGTGAEAFFGQGTRLTVV.

In its sample, this clonotype was seen a few times. V and J are TRBV12-3 or TRBV12-4 and TRBJ2-7; TRBD2 might be the D (6 bases). V was pared by 4 bases and J by 4 bases, with 17 bases between. The CDR3 spans 15 residues. CDR3 sequence: CASSYFGGRRYEQYF. DNA for the CDR3: TGTGCCAGCAGTTATTTCGGGGGTCGACGATACGAGCAGTACTTC.

The chain employs TRBV11-2 and TRBJ1-1; D may be TRBD1 (6 bases). Per germline, CDR1 SGHAT and CDR2 FQNNGV. Trimming left V 4 bases short and J 10 bases short, with 16 bases between. The CDR3 contains 13 residues. The CDR3 reads CASSSGHFGGAFF. The CDR3 coding sequence is TGTGCCAGCAGCTCGGGACATTTTGGTGGAGCTTTCTTT. The full variable domain, completed using reference TRBV11-2 and TRBJ1-1, is EAGVAQSPRYKIIEKRQSVAFWCNPISGHATLYWYQQILGQGPKLLIQFQNNGVVDDSQLPKDRFSAERLKGVDSTLKIQPAKLEDSAVYLCASSSGHFGGAFFGQGTRLTVV.

This clonotype occurred many times. The chain joins TRBV29-1 to TRBJ2-3, with D unresolved. The germline V gene encodes CDR1 SQVTM and CDR2 ANQGSEA. The CDR3 sequence is 12 residues long. Trimming stripped 6 bases from V and 5 bases from J, with 12 bases between. CDR3 bases: TGCAGCGTGACCGGGTCGGTAGATACGCAGTATTTT. As protein: CSVTGSVDTQYF.

V and J are TRBV6-2 or TRBV6-3 and TRBJ2-1; TRBD2 aligns across 9 bases. The CDR3 totals 15 residues. Germline-derived CDR1 and CDR2 are MNHEY and SVGEGT. V dropped 6 bases and J dropped 9; count of bases not matched to a gene: 12. The CDR3 protein is CASSMTSGLWSEQFF. The CDR3 DNA follows: TGTGCCAGCAGCATGACTAGCGGTCTATGGAGTGAGCAGTTCTTC.

This clonotype was observed many times. The chain uses TRBV6-5 and TRBJ2-1; no definite D call. CDR1 MNHEY and CDR2 SVGAGI come from the germline V gene. V lost 0 bases and J lost 8, with 23 bases in between. This CDR3 is 18 amino acids long. This CDR3 reads CASSYSRASRSRIHEQFF. In DNA, the CDR3 is TGTGCCAGCAGTTACTCGAGAGCATCTCGGTCCAGAATCCATGAGCAGTTCTTC.

On this clonotype itself: At one end the junction does not follow the germline gene, possibly because of a read error. The chain has TRBV15 and TRBJ2-7; 8 bases align to TRBD1. The CDR3 length is 14 residues. Germline V gene lookup returns CDR1 LNHNV and CDR2 YYDKDF (reference sequence). CDR3 region: CASSIDRGAYEQYF. CDR3 DNA: TGTGCCTCCAGCATTGACAGGGGAGCCTACGAGCAGTACTTC.

This clonotype was seen at least ten times. This rearrangement joins TRBV12-3 or TRBV12-4 to TRBJ2-1, with no clear D. Trimming left V 4 bases short and J 11 bases short, with 12 bases between. The CDR3 contains 12 residues. The CDR3 loop reads CASSSSGSKQFF. The CDR3 DNA sequence: TGTGCCAGCAGTTCCTCCGGGTCTAAGCAGTTCTTC.

This clonotype was counted between two and nine times. The V call is TRBV28, the J call TRBJ2-7; the match to TRBD2 covers 10 bases. Germline V gives CDR1 MDHEN, CDR2 SYDVKM. The CDR3 totals 13 residues. V was clipped by 5 bases and J by 6 bases; unmatched bases: 4. In DNA, the CDR3 is TGTGCCAGCAGTCTAAGGACTAGCGGCGAGCAGTACTTC. Translated, it gives CASSLRTSGEQYF.

The sample holds many counts of this clonotype. This rearrangement joins TRBV4-3 to TRBJ2-7, with D possibly matching TRBD1 (5 bases). Germline CDR1 and CDR2: LGHNA and YSLEER. Trimming stripped 0 bases from V and 7 bases from J, with 19 bases between. The CDR3 consists of 16 residues. CDR3 in amino acids: CASSQEPAGLMREQYF. The CDR3 DNA reads as TGCGCCAGCAGCCAAGAGCCGGCAGGGTTGATGCGGGAGCAGTACTTC.